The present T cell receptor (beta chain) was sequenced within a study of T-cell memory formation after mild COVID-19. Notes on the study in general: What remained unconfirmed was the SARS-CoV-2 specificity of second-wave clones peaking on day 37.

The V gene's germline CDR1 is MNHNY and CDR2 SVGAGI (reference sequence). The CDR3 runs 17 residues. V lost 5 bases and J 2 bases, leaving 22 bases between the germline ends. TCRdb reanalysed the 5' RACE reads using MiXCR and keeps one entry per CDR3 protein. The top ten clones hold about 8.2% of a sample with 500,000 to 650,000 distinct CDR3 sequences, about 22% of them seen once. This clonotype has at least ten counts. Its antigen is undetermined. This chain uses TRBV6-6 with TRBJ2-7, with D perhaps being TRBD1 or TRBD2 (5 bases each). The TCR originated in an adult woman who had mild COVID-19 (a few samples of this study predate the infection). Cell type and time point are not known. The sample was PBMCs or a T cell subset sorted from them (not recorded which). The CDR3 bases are TGTGCCAGCAGTCTACCGAACCGGGACCAGAGGGCCTACGAGCAGTACTTC. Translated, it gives CASSLPNRDQRAYEQYF.